This entry lists 14 T cell receptor beta chains sequenced from one sample in a study of shared clonotypes between healthy human individuals. Libraries were prepared by immunoSEQ multiplex PCR; TCRdb keeps only in-frame clonotypes and omits some of them. Of about 490,000 clones in the sample, 76% were seen once. Sample: PBMCs. These receptors all stem from a woman in her 40s in good health. Some clones in this sample may be carry-over from other donors' samples.

The chain links TRBV7-4 to TRBJ2-7; 8 bases agree with TRBD1. J gave up 3 bases and V 3 bases, and 4 bases lay outside the gene matches. The CDR3 spans 14 residues. Per the germline V gene, CDR1 is SGHVT and CDR2 is SQSDAQ. The CDR3 DNA follows: TGTGCCAGCAGCTTCGGGACAGGTTACTACGAGCAGTACTTC. Translated, it gives CASSFGTGYYEQYF. Full variable domain (rest looked up from reference TRBV7-4 and TRBJ2-7): GAGVSQSPRYKVAKRGRDVALRCDSISGHVTLYWYRQTLGQGSEVLTYSQSDAQRDKSGRPSGRFSAERPERSVSTLKIQRTEQGDSAVYLCASSFGTGYYEQYFGPGTRLTVT.

This clone was observed a handful of times. The V gene is TRBV5-6, the J gene TRBJ1-4, with D tentatively TRBD1 (6 bases). The germline V gene encodes CDR1 SGHDT and CDR2 YYEEEE. The CDR3 has 15 amino acids. Trimming left V 2 bases short and J 5 bases short, with 13 bases between. The CDR3 sequence: CASSFAGHINEKLFF. The CDR3, as DNA: TGTGCCAGCAGCTTCGCGGGACATATAAATGAAAAACTGTTTTTT.

The chain employs TRBV28 and TRBJ1-5; TRBD1 matches 7 bases. Germline V gene lookup returns CDR1 MDHEN and CDR2 SYDVKM. The CDR3 extends over 15 amino acids. V lost 7 bases and J lost 3; bases outside the gene matches: 9. The CDR3 reads CASTETGRFNQPQHF. Here the CDR3 DNA reads TGTGCCAGCACCGAGACAGGGAGGTTCAATCAGCCCCAGCATTTT.

This clone came up many times. V and J are TRBV12-5 and TRBJ2-1; the D call may be TRBD1 or TRBD2 (5 bases each). The CDR3 length is 13 residues. Germline V gene data show CDR1 as LGHNT and CDR2 as FRNRAP. V lost 8 bases, J lost 5 bases, and 13 bases lay in between. The chain's CDR3 is CASSKGRDNEQFF. In nucleotides, the CDR3 is TGTGCTAGTTCAAAGGGGCGGGACAATGAGCAGTTCTTC. Drawing the rest from reference TRBV12-5 and TRBJ2-1, the complete variable domain is DARVTQTPRHKVTEMGQEVTMRCQPILGHNTVFWYRQTMMQGLELLAYFRNRAPLDDSGMPKDRFSAEMPDATLATLKIQPSEPRDSAVYFCASSKGRDNEQFFGPGTRLTVL.

This clone was seen at least ten times. This sample also contains other DNA sequences that code for the same CDR3. J is TRBJ1-4 and V is TRBV11-2, with a weak D call TRBD1 (5 bases). Germline V gene data show CDR1 as SGHAT and CDR2 as FQNNGV. Trimming pared 2 bases from V and 8 bases from J, leaving 9 bases between. This CDR3 is 13 amino acids long. The CDR3 sequence: CASSLSGREKLFF. The CDR3 bases are TGTGCCAGCAGCTTATCAGGGCGAGAAAAACTGTTTTTT. The whole variable domain, remainder taken from reference TRBV11-2 and TRBJ1-4, is EAGVAQSPRYKIIEKRQSVAFWCNPISGHATLYWYQQILGQGPKLLIQFQNNGVVDDSQLPKDRFSAERLKGVDSTLKIQPAKLEDSAVYLCASSLSGREKLFFGSGTQLSVL.

This clone has more than one count but fewer than ten. V and J are TRBV11-1 and TRBJ2-2; either TRBD1 or TRBD2 may fit D (5 bases each). This CDR3 region has 16 residues. V gave up 3 bases and J gave up 7 bases, with 18 bases separating them. Per germline, CDR1 SGHAT and CDR2 FQDESV (reference sequence). Here the CDR3 reads CASSFRRTGTGGELFF. CDR3 sequence (DNA): TGTGCCAGCAGCTTCAGGCGAACGGGGACGGGCGGGGAGCTGTTTTTT. Filled out from reference TRBV11-1 and TRBJ2-2, the complete variable domain reads EAEVAQSPRYKITEKSQAVAFWCDPISGHATLYWYRQILGQGPELLVQFQDESVVDDSQLPKDRFSAERLKGVDSTLKIQPAELGDSAMYLCASSFRRTGTGGELFFGEGSRLTVL.

This sequence joins TRBV7-3 and TRBJ2-5, with 7 positions matching TRBD1. The V and J ends lost 5 bases and 4 bases, in that order; junction bases with no gene match: 10. The CDR3 length is 15 residues. Germline V gene lookup returns CDR1 SGHTA and CDR2 FQGTGA. Here the CDR3 reads CASSPSDRVGETQYF. CDR3 DNA sequence: TGTGCCAGCAGCCCTTCTGACAGGGTGGGAGAGACCCAGTACTTC.

The V gene is TRBV7-3, the J gene TRBJ2-1; D perhaps matches TRBD2 (5 bases). The germline gives CDR1 SGHTA, CDR2 FQGTGA. CDR3 length: 14 residues. The V end was cut by 5 bases, the J end by 4 bases, with 12 bases between. CDR3 sequence reads: CASSPGIGYNEQFF. The CDR3 region has the DNA TGTGCCAGCAGCCCGGGGATAGGTTACAATGAGCAGTTCTTC.

On this clone: No conserved phenylalanine or tryptophan is present at the end of the CDR3, so a read error is the likely explanation. The DNA is omitted, as the CDR3 cannot be located on it reliably, and the CDR3 follows TCRdb's listing. The CDR3 protein is CASSLGLESYEQCL. The chain uses TRBV4-2 and TRBJ2-7; the table's D call, TRBD2, was not checked against the DNA. CDR1 is LGHNA and CDR2 is YNFKEQ in the germline V gene. The CDR3 spans 14 amino acids, including both terminal residues.

The rearrangement joins TRBV29-1 to TRBJ2-3; TRBD2 aligns across 8 bases. The CDR3 has 14 residues. The germline CDR1 and CDR2 sequences are SQVTM and ANQGSEA. Trimming cost V 7 bases and J 0 bases; bases outside gene matches: 6. CDR3 residues: CSASASGSTDTQYF. In DNA, the CDR3 is TGCAGCGCTTCGGCTAGCGGGAGCACAGATACGCAGTATTTT.

This clone has only one observation. For the CDR3, the DNA is TGCGCCAGTCGGACTAGCGGGAGTGGCGAGCAGTACTTC. This translates into CASRTSGSGEQYF. This sequence joins TRBV5-1 and TRBJ2-7, with TRBD2 identical over 13 bases. The germline gives CDR1 SGHRS, CDR2 YFSETQ. The CDR3 extends over 13 amino acids. The V segment lost 8 bases and the J segment 6 bases; nucleotides outside the gene matches: 5.

The chain carries TRBV5-1 and TRBJ2-7, with 7 nucleotides matching TRBD2. Germline trimming cut 1 base from V and 0 bases from J; bases unmatched to any gene: 19. CDR1 is SGHRS and CDR2 is YFSETQ in the germline V gene. CDR3 length equals 20 residues. CDR3 bases: TGCGCCAGCAGCTTGATGCTCGCGTGGCTAGCGGAGTCGAGCTCCTACGAGCAGTACTTC. It is translated as CASSLMLAWLAESSSYEQYF.

The chain employs TRBV19 and TRBJ1-1; D gene uncertain. This CDR3 comprises 13 residues. V was shortened by 1 base and J by 1 base, with 4 bases between the two germline ends. Per the germline V gene, CDR1 is LNHDA and CDR2 is SQIVND (reference sequence). The CDR3 region is CASSIVRNTEAFF. The CDR3 nucleotides are TGTGCCAGTAGTATAGTCAGGAACACTGAAGCTTTCTTT.

This clone showed up many times. The same CDR3 is also encoded by other DNA sequences in this sample. This chain connects TRBV1 to TRBJ2-1. TRBV1 is termed a pseudogene. This CDR3 region has 17 residues. The CDR3 here is CTSSQAGGFGSYNEQFF. For the CDR3, the DNA is TGCACCAGCAGCCAAGCCGGGGGCTTTGGGTCCTACAATGAGCAGTTCTTC.